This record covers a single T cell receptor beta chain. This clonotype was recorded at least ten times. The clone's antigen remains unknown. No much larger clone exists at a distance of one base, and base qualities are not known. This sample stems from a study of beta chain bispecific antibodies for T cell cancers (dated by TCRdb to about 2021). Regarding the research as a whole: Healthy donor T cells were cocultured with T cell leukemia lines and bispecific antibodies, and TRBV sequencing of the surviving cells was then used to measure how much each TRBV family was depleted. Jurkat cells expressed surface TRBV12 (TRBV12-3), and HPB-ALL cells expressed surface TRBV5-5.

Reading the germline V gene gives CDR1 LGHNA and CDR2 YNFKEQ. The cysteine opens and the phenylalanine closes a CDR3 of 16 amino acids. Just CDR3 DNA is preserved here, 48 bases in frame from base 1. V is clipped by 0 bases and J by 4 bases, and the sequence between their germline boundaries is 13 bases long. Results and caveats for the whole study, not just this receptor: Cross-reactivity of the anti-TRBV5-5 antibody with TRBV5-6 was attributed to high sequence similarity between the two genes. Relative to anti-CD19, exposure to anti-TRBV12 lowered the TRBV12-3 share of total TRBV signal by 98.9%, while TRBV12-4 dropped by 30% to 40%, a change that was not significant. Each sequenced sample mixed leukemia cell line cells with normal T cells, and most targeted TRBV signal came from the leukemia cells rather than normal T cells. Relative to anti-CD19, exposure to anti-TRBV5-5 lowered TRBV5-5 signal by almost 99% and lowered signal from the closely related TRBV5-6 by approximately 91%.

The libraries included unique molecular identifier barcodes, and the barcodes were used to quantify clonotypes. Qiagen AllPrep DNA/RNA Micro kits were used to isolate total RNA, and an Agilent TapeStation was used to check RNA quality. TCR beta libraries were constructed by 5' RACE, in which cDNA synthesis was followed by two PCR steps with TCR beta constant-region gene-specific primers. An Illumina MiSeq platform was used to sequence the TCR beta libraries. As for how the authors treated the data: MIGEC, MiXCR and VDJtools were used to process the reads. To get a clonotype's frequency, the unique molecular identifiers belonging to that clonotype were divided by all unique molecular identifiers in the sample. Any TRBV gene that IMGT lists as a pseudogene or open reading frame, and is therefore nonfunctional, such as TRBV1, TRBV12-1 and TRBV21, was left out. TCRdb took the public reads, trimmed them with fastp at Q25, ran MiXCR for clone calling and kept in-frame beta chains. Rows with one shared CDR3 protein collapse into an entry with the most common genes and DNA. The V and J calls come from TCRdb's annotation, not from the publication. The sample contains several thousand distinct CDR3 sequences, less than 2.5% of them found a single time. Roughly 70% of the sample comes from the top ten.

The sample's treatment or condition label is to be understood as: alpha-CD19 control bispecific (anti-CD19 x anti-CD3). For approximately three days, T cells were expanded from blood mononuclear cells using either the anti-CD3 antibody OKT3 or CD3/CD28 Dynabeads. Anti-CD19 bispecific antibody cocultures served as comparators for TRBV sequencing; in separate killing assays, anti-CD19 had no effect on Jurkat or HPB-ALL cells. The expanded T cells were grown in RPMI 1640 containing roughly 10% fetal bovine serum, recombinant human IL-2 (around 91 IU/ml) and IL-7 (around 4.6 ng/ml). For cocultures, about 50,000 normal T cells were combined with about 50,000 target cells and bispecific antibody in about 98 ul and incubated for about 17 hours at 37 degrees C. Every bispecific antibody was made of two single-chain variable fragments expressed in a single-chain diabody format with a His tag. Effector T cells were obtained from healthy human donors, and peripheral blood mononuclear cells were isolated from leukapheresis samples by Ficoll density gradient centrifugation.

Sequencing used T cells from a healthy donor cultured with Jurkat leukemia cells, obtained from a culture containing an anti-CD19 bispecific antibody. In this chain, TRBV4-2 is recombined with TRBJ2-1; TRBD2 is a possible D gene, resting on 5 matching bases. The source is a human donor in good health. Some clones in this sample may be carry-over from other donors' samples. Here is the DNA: TGTGCCAGCAGCCAAGACGGTGAAGAGGGTTACAATGAGCAGTTCTTC. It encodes CASSQDGEEGYNEQFF.